The 9 T cell receptor beta chains presented below share a single source sample, sequenced in a study of early T cells in non-severe SARS-CoV-2 infection (dated by TCRdb to the early 2020s). The library was generated by 5' RACE. These reads were obtained on a NextSeq 500. TCRdb itself trimmed the public reads at Q25 with fastp, ran MiXCR and retained productive beta chains. Each CDR3 protein gets just one entry, which takes the most common genes and DNA from the rows behind it. The sample data list tens of thousands of distinct CDR3 sequences, and approximately 15% of these were observed just once. 6.5% to 8.5% of the sample is in the top ten clones. The material sequenced was whole blood. These receptor sequences come from an adult who was a healthcare worker with PCR-confirmed SARS-CoV-2 infection or an uninfected control (not recorded which).

This clonotype was recorded a few times. V is TRBV12-3 or TRBV12-4 and J is TRBJ1-1; D gene unclear. Trimming took 4 bases from V and 4 from J, leaving 16 bases between them. The CDR3 is made up of 15 amino acids. In nucleotides, the CDR3 is TGTGCCAGCAGTTCTTCTAGGGCAGGCCTCACTGAAGCTTTCTTT. This translates into CASSSSRAGLTEAFF.

In its sample, this clonotype was seen a few times. The rearrangement uses TRBV3-1 and TRBJ2-7, with no clear D. Germline values: CDR1 LGHDT, CDR2 YNNKEL (reference sequence). V gave up 2 bases and J gave up 1 base, with 3 bases separating them. The CDR3 consists of 12 residues. The CDR3 sequence is CASSQWSYEQYF. The CDR3 region has the DNA TGTGCCAGCAGCCAATGGTCCTACGAGCAGTACTTC.

The chain joins TRBV6-5 to TRBJ1-3; D is uncertain. Trimming removed 5 bases at V and 0 bases at J, with 14 bases between. CDR3 length: 16 amino acids. From germline, CDR1 is MNHEY and CDR2 SVGAGI. CDR3: CASSLLGPSSGNTIYF. The CDR3 DNA reads as TGTGCCAGCAGTCTACTAGGCCCAAGCTCTGGAAACACCATATATTTT.

This clonotype was counted ten times or more. This chain joins TRBV12-3 or TRBV12-4 and TRBJ2-5; 8 nucleotides line up with TRBD2. The CDR3 has 14 amino acids. V gave up 5 bases and J gave up 5 bases; unmatched junction bases: 7. The CDR3 region has the DNA TGTGCCAGCAGTCCCGGGACTAGTAGGGAGACCCAGTACTTC. Translating it yields CASSPGTSRETQYF.

There are a few counts of this clonotype. V gene TRBV7-9 combines with J gene TRBJ1-1; possible D gene TRBD1, 6 bases. Per the germline V gene, CDR1 is SEHNR and CDR2 is FQNEAQ (reference sequence). Trimming shortened V by 4 bases and J by 5 bases, and 20 bases separated the two germline ends. The length of the CDR3 is 16 residues. For the CDR3, the DNA is TGTGCCAGCAGCTCCAGGACTCAGGGGTTAGATACTGAAGCTTTCTTT. Its translation: CASSSRTQGLDTEAFF.

This chain links TRBV7-2 with TRBJ2-7; 16 nucleotides match TRBD2. From germline, CDR1 is SGHTA and CDR2 FQGNSA. CDR3 length: 19 amino acids. Trimming removed 5 bases from V and 0 bases from J; junction bases left unmatched: 10. The CDR3 loop reads CASSPPRGLAGGSSYEQYF. DNA for the CDR3: TGTGCCAGCAGCCCACCGAGGGGACTAGCGGGAGGGAGCTCCTACGAGCAGTACTTC.

This clonotype was counted once. This rearrangement joins TRBV4-1 to TRBJ2-7; 9 bases align to TRBD2. Germline V gives CDR1 MGHRA, CDR2 YSYEKL. The length of the CDR3 is 15 residues. After removal of 1 base from V and 12 bases from J, the junction contained 13 bases not matched to a gene. CDR3 loop: CASSQAFGAGGLRYF. CDR3 DNA: TGCGCCAGCAGCCAAGCCTTTGGAGCGGGAGGTTTGCGGTACTTC.

This clonotype was detected many times. The V gene is TRBV7-2, the J gene TRBJ2-2; D remains unclear. Trimming left V 1 base short and J 6 bases short, with 9 bases between. This CDR3 spans 14 amino acids. Germline-derived CDR1 and CDR2 are SGHTA and FQGNSA. DNA of the CDR3: TGTGCCAGCAGCTTAGTAGTACGATCCGGGGAGCTGTTTTTT. Translating gives CASSLVVRSGELFF.

The rearrangement uses TRBV14 and TRBJ1-1; D is unresolved. Trimming pared 5 bases from V and 1 base from J, leaving 11 bases between. This CDR3 has 14 amino acids. CDR1 is SGHDN and CDR2 is FVKESK in the germline V gene. For the CDR3, the DNA is TGTGCCAGCAGCTTCCGTTGGGCGAACACTGAAGCTTTCTTT. Translating gives CASSFRWANTEAFF.